The clone carrying this T cell receptor beta chain came up many times. Its antigen is still unknown. An end of the junction does not agree with germline; a read error may underlie this. The sample originates from a study of T cells in Graves' hyperthyroidism and ophthalmopathy. Over 18 months, lack of ophthalmopathy progression marked Graves' hyperthyroidism as stable. Any patient presenting with uncontrolled infection, other autoimmune disease, pregnancy or lactation was left out. It was RNA transcripts that yielded the amplified TCR beta CDR3 regions. Initially, a first-round RT-PCR of the TCR CDR3 employed the HTBI primer set. TCRdb processed the multiplex PCR reads anew with MiXCR; each CDR3 protein has one entry. Found here are some 560,000 distinct CDR3 sequences, less than 15% of them singletons; the top ten hold more than 11%. Germline CDR1 is MNHNY and CDR2 is SVGAGI (reference sequence). This CDR3 region has 16 residues.

Study conclusions and caveats: Blood samples included most of the expanded thyroid clonotypes exceeding 0.001. It was a median about 6.5 months before onset that the model predicted ophthalmopathy.

Sequenced sample: blood. The V and J genes are TRBV6-6 and TRBJ2-7; no firm D call. The sequence was obtained from a woman between 35 and 50 years old with Graves' hyperthyroidism. The DNA of the CDR3 is TGTGCCAGCAGTTACCACCCGGGTACAGCATCCTCCGAGCAGTACTTC. This sequence encodes CASSYHPGTASSEQYF.